A single sample gave rise to the 19 T cell receptor beta chains below, sequenced in a study of OX40 agonist ivuxolimab in advanced cancers. The library was obtained by the immunoSEQ multiplex PCR assay. TCRdb took this table from immuneACCESS and kept in-frame rearrangements with V and J called. Such tables lack part of the clones; where checked against another copy, unresolved V genes explain under half of the gap, and the rest is unexplained. The sample contains roughly 45,000 clones, approximately 85% of them found a single time. The top ten clones comprise 3.4% of the sample. The sample here was CD4+ or CD8+ T cells sorted from blood, taken in a trial of the OX40 agonist ivuxolimab. These receptors all come from an adult with an advanced solid tumor such as melanoma, head and neck, liver or kidney cancer.

V is TRBV27 and J is TRBJ2-3; the D gene is possibly TRBD2 (5 bases). V was shortened by 8 bases and J by 0 bases, with 15 bases between the two germline ends. Germline lookup yields CDR1 MNHEY and CDR2 SMNVEV (reference sequence). The CDR3 contains 15 residues. DNA for the CDR3: TGTGCCAGCGTTGACTATGGTGACAGCACAGATACGCAGTATTTT. Protein product: CASVDYGDSTDTQYF.

The chain combines TRBV11-2 with TRBJ2-6; D perhaps matches TRBD2 (5 bases). CDR3 size: 17 residues. V shed 5 bases and J shed 4 bases, with 18 bases lying between them. Germline-derived CDR1 and CDR2 are SGHAT and FQNNGV. DNA of the CDR3: TGTGCCAGCAGCCCGGCTGGGAGATACGCCGGGGCCAACGTCCTGACTTTC. Translation gives CASSPAGRYAGANVLTF.

This clone was seen once. The rearrangement uses TRBV6-5 and TRBJ1-5; TRBD1 might be the D (6 bases). The germline CDR1 and CDR2 sequences are MNHEY and SVGAGI. The length of the CDR3 is 15 residues. The germline V and J ends were trimmed by 6 bases and 7 bases, with 19 bases remaining between them. Here the CDR3 reads CASSPGAGRGQPQHF. The CDR3 DNA follows: TGTGCCAGCAGCCCGGGGGCAGGAAGAGGCCAGCCCCAGCATTTT.

The chain combines TRBV7-6 with TRBJ2-7; TRBD1 matches at 7 bases. This CDR3 comprises 16 residues. J was trimmed by 6 bases and V by 4 bases; bases with no gene match: 15. The germline V gene encodes CDR1 SGHVS and CDR2 FNYEAQ. The CDR3 loop reads CASSSPSGTVLSEQYF. CDR3 DNA sequence: TGTGCCAGCAGCTCACCCTCCGGGACAGTCCTCAGCGAGCAGTACTTC.

The chain is built from TRBV4-1 and TRBJ1-6; 9 positions match TRBD1. The CDR3 runs to 17 residues. Looked up from germline, CDR1 is MGHRA and CDR2 is YSYEKL. The trim removed 4 bases at V and 4 bases at J, leaving 8 bases unmatched. The CDR3 DNA is TGCGCCAGCAGCCGGGGGGACAGGGACCTTTATAATTCACCCCTCCACTTT. Its protein is CASSRGDRDLYNSPLHF.

The CDR3 region is CASSSAGTDDKNIQYF. In DNA form, the CDR3 reads TGTGCCAGCAGCTCGGCGGGGACCGATGACAAAAACATTCAGTACTTC. This rearrangement joins TRBV27 to TRBJ2-4; D might be TRBD2 (6 bases). V gave up 6 bases and J gave up 3 bases, with 18 bases separating them. The CDR3 consists of 16 residues. Germline CDR1 is MNHEY and CDR2 is SMNVEV (reference sequence).

The CDR3 reads CASSFRPNTEAFF. The DNA for the CDR3 is TGTGCCAGCAGTTTCAGGCCGAACACTGAAGCTTTCTTT. V is TRBV28 and J is TRBJ1-1; the D is unclear. The CDR3 is made up of 13 amino acids. V lost 3 bases to trimming and J lost 1 base, with 6 bases between them. CDR1 and CDR2 (germline): MDHEN, SYDVKM.

In this sample, this clone is medium-sized. V gene TRBV6-1 combines with J gene TRBJ1-2; D is perhaps TRBD1 (6 bases). This CDR3 spans 14 amino acids. With 7 bases removed from V and 4 bases from J, the gap between germline ends came to 16 bases. The germline V gene encodes CDR1 MNHNS and CDR2 SASEGT. The CDR3 DNA reads as TGTGCCAGCAATCTGGGAGGGGGACTCTATGGCTACACCTTC. It translates to CASNLGGGLYGYTF.

The table lists this clone with a few counts. V and J are TRBV19 and TRBJ2-7, with D unclear. Germline CDR1 is LNHDA and CDR2 is SQIVND (reference sequence). Trimming took off 8 bases at V and 0 bases at J, with 5 bases between the two ends. CDR3 length: 11 amino acids. Here the CDR3 reads CASGSSYEQYF. The CDR3 DNA is TGTGCCAGTGGAAGCTCCTACGAGCAGTACTTC.

J is TRBJ1-1 and V is TRBV18; a weak D match, TRBD1 (5 bases). Germline V gives CDR1 KGHSH, CDR2 LQKENI. The CDR3 totals 11 residues. V was pared by 6 bases and J by 5 bases, with 7 bases between. The CDR3 reads CASSQGTEAFF. DNA of the CDR3: TGTGCCAGCTCGCAGGGAACTGAAGCTTTCTTT.

The chain is built from TRBV30 and TRBJ1-3, with 7 nucleotides matching TRBD1. CDR1 is GTSNPN, CDR2 SVGIG, per germline (reference sequence). V dropped 5 bases and J dropped 5; count of bases not matched to a gene: 6. The CDR3 runs to 13 residues. This CDR3 reads CAWDRQGRNTIYF. The CDR3 coding sequence is TGTGCCTGGGACCGACAGGGCAGAAACACCATATATTTT.

V and J are TRBV30 and TRBJ1-6, with D perhaps TRBD1 (5 bases). This CDR3 region has 16 residues. Germline V lookup: CDR1 GTSNPN, CDR2 SVGIG (reference sequence). Trimming stripped 3 bases from V and 3 bases from J, with 15 bases between. DNA of the CDR3: TGTGCCTGGAGACATGGACAACGAATCTATAATTCACCCCTCCACTTT. This encodes CAWRHGQRIYNSPLHF.

The chain uses TRBV19 and TRBJ2-3; D tentatively fits TRBD1 or TRBD2 (5 bases each). CDR3 length: 16 amino acids. Germline CDR1 is LNHDA and CDR2 is SQIVND (reference sequence). The V end lost 3 bases, the J end lost 4 bases, and 17 bases lay between the germline ends. Here the CDR3 DNA reads TGTGCCAGTAGTATTCGGGGCAGCCCGGGGTCAGATACGCAGTATTTT. It specifies CASSIRGSPGSDTQYF.

This clone was counted a single time. The rearrangement uses TRBV11-2 and TRBJ2-7; perhaps TRBD2 as D (6 bases). V was trimmed by 5 bases and J by 7 bases, leaving 24 bases between them. Looked up from germline, CDR1 is SGHAT and CDR2 is FQNNGV. The CDR3 contains 16 residues. The DNA of the CDR3 is TGTGCCAGCAGCCCCCCGGGACTCCCCGGCCCGGGGGAGCAGTACTTC. Protein product: CASSPPGLPGPGEQYF.

This sequence joins TRBV6-1 and TRBJ2-7; a possible D gene is TRBD2 (7 bases). Trimming shortened V by 8 bases and J by 2 bases, and 16 bases separated the two germline ends. Germline V gives CDR1 MNHNS, CDR2 SASEGT. This CDR3 has 14 amino acids. The CDR3 spells CASQVGGQAYEQYF. CDR3 coding DNA: TGTGCCAGCCAGGTGGGGGGGCAGGCCTACGAGCAGTACTTC.

The rearrangement uses TRBV9 and TRBJ2-7; TRBD2 is a possible D gene (7 bases). Trimming pared 3 bases from V and 5 bases from J, leaving 15 bases between. Germline V gene sequence: CDR1 SGDLS, CDR2 YYNGEE. The CDR3 sequence is 14 residues long. CDR3: CASSEGEGGNEQYF. The DNA for the CDR3 is TGTGCCAGCAGCGAGGGGGAGGGGGGCAACGAGCAGTACTTC.

This chain connects TRBV7-9 to TRBJ2-5; 8 bases fit TRBD2. Trimming cost V 3 bases and J 0 bases; bases outside gene matches: 6. Germline V gene lookup returns CDR1 SEHNR and CDR2 FQNEAQ (reference sequence). This CDR3 contains 16 residues. CDR3 sequence reads: CASSFISGGYQETQYF. The CDR3 region has the DNA TGTGCCAGCAGCTTCATCAGCGGGGGATACCAAGAGACCCAGTACTTC.

There are a few counts of this clone. The rearrangement joins TRBV2 to TRBJ2-7; D ambiguous. With 3 bases removed from V and 3 bases from J, the gap between germline ends came to 6 bases. The CDR3 is 12 residues long. Germline V gene data show CDR1 as SNHLY and CDR2 as FYNNEI. CDR3: CASSEVVYEQYF. As DNA, the CDR3 is TGTGCCAGCAGTGAGGTAGTCTACGAGCAGTACTTC.

Note on this clone: Compared with germline, one end of the junction differs, possibly owing to a read error. The chain combines TRBV5-1 with TRBJ1-5; D uncertain. The length of the CDR3 is 13 residues. The V gene's germline CDR1 is SGHRS and CDR2 YFSETQ. For the CDR3, the DNA is TGCGCCAGCAGCCCCCGGGATGGTCAGGCCCAGCATTTT. Protein product: CASSPRDGQAQHF.